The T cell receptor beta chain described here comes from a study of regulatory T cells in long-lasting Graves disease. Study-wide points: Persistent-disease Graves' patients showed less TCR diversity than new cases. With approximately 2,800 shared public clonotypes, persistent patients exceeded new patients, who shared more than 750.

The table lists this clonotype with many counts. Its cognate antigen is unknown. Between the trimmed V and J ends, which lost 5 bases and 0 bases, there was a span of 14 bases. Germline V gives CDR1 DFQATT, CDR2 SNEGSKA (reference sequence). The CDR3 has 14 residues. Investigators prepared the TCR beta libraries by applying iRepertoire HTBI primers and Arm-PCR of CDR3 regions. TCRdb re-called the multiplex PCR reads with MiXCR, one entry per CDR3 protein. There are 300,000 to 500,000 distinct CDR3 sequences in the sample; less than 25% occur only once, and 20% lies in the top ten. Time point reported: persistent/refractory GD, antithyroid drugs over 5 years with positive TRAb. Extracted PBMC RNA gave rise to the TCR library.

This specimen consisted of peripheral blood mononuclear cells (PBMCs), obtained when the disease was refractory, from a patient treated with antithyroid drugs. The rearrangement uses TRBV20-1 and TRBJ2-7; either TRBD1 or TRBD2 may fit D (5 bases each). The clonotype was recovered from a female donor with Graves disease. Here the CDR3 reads CSALKGDGSYEQYF. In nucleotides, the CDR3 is TGCAGTGCTCTCAAAGGGGACGGCTCCTACGAGCAGTACTTC.